The 23 T cell receptor beta chains below were found in one sample sequenced in a study of T cells in Graves' hyperthyroidism and ophthalmopathy. Researchers amplified the TCR beta CDR3 regions from RNA transcripts. The HTBI primer set was used in a first-round RT-PCR of the TCR CDR3. TCRdb passed the multiplex PCR reads through MiXCR, listing each CDR3 protein once. The data show hundreds of thousands of distinct CDR3 sequences, around 15% seen once. The sample consisted of blood. These receptors came from a woman aged 40 to 55 with Graves' ophthalmopathy.

This clonotype was seen ten or more times. This chain uses TRBV6-2 or TRBV6-3 with TRBJ1-1; 8 bases are shared with TRBD1. Germline CDR1 and CDR2: MNHEY and SVGEGT. Losses at the gene ends were 0 bases for V and 6 bases for J; bases not matched to a gene: 9. This CDR3 spans 16 amino acids. DNA for the CDR3: TGTGCCAGCAGTTACTCCTCGACAGGGGTAGGTTCTGAAGCTTTCTTT. This sequence encodes CASSYSSTGVGSEAFF.

This clonotype was detected ten times or more. Written as DNA, the CDR3 is TGTGCCTGGAGATTAGCGGGAGGGGAACAGACCCAGTACTTC. Translation: CAWRLAGGEQTQYF. The rearrangement uses TRBV30 and TRBJ2-5; 11 bases agree with TRBD2. In germline, CDR1 is GTSNPN, CDR2 SVGIG (reference sequence). The V and J ends lost 3 bases and 6 bases, in that order; junction bases with no gene match: 6. CDR3 length: 14 amino acids.

This clonotype was observed a handful of times. The CDR3 nucleotides read TGTGCCAGCAGCGCGCTTGACGGCGAGCAGTACTTC. Protein product: CASSALDGEQYF. The rearrangement joins TRBV9 to TRBJ2-7; D call uncertain. The germline gives CDR1 SGDLS, CDR2 YYNGEE. The CDR3 runs to 12 residues. Trimming stripped 3 bases from V and 6 bases from J, with 10 bases between.

V is TRBV6-2 or TRBV6-3 and J is TRBJ1-5; 7 bases line up with TRBD1. The CDR3 spans 17 residues. The germline gives CDR1 MNHEY, CDR2 SVGEGT. V lost 6 bases and J lost 3; bases outside the gene matches: 14. For the CDR3, the DNA is TGTGCCAGCAGCCCTGTCGGGACAGCCACGGTCAATCAGCCCCAGCATTTT. As protein: CASSPVGTATVNQPQHF.

This clonotype was counted at least ten times. J is TRBJ2-5 and V is TRBV6-1, with TRBD1 as a possible D gene (5 bases). This CDR3 comprises 12 residues. CDR1 and CDR2 from the germline V gene are MNHNS and SASEGT. The V end was cut by 8 bases, the J end by 2 bases, with 9 bases between. Here the CDR3 reads CASSTVQETQYF. The CDR3, as DNA: TGTGCCAGCTCGACAGTACAAGAGACCCAGTACTTC.

This clonotype was seen ten or more times. The chain is built from TRBV19 and TRBJ2-2; TRBD2 aligns across 10 bases. The junction had 5 bases not matched to a gene; V was cut back by 1 base and J by 3 bases. This CDR3 region has 17 residues. Germline-derived CDR1 and CDR2 are LNHDA and SQIVND (reference sequence). The CDR3 DNA follows: TGTGCCAGTAGTATAGGGGCTAGCGGGAGACACACCGGGGAGCTGTTTTTT. Amino acid sequence: CASSIGASGRHTGELFF.

This clonotype was detected ten times or more. This chain connects TRBV30 to TRBJ2-7; the match to TRBD1 covers 11 bases. With 3 bases clipped from V and 3 bases from J, the junction kept 4 bases outside the gene matches. The CDR3 extends over 14 amino acids. Germline V gene lookup returns CDR1 GTSNPN and CDR2 SVGIG (reference sequence). The DNA for the CDR3 is TGTGCCTGGAGCTTTGGGACAGGGGGCTACGAGCAGTACTTC. Translating it yields CAWSFGTGGYEQYF.

This clonotype was counted ten times or more. This CDR3 reads CASSLSSAGGKNIQYF. The CDR3 DNA reads as TGTGCCAGCAGCTTGTCTTCTGCCGGGGGGAAAAACATTCAGTACTTC. V is TRBV11-3 and J is TRBJ2-4, with 7 bases that match TRBD2. The V gene end was trimmed by 3 bases and the J gene end by 4 bases; junction bases not matched to a gene: 9. The V gene's germline CDR1 is SGHNT and CDR2 YENEEA. This CDR3 has 16 residues. The full variable domain, in which reference TRBV11-3 and TRBJ2-4 provide the parts outside the CDR3, is EAGVVQSPRYKIIEKKQPVAFWCNPISGHNTLYWYLQNLGQGPELLIRYENEEAVDDSQLPKDRFSAERLKGVDSTLKIQPAELGDSAVYLCASSLSSAGGKNIQYFGAGTRLSVL.

The chain joins TRBV25-1 to TRBJ2-7, with D hard to call. The CDR3 runs to 15 residues. The germline CDR1 and CDR2 sequences are MGHDK and SYGVNS. V gave up 0 bases and J gave up 7 bases, with 16 bases separating them. CDR3 sequence (DNA): TGTGCCAGCAGTGAATACGATAGTTTTAAAGCAGAGCAGTACTTC. It codes for CASSEYDSFKAEQYF.

This clonotype was observed many times. The chain links TRBV5-4 to TRBJ2-4; D possibly corresponds to TRBD1 (6 bases). With 0 bases removed from V and 0 bases from J, the gap between germline ends came to 10 bases. The CDR3 covers 16 residues. In germline, CDR1 is SGHNT, CDR2 YYREEE (reference sequence). The CDR3 coding sequence is TGTGCCAGCAGCTTGGGGACAGCACTAGCCAAAAACATTCAGTACTTC. Translation gives CASSLGTALAKNIQYF.

This clonotype was counted many times. The rearrangement uses TRBV30 and TRBJ1-2, with unresolved D. This CDR3 has 12 amino acids. The germline CDR1 and CDR2 sequences are GTSNPN and SVGIG (reference sequence). The ends were cut back, 4 bases at V and 8 bases at J, with 14 bases in the middle. Here the CDR3 reads CAWTREVGGYTF. CDR3 DNA sequence: TGTGCCTGGACGCGGGAGGTGGGAGGCTACACCTTC.

This clonotype has ten or more counts. The chain carries TRBV4-2 and TRBJ2-5; either TRBD1 or TRBD2 may supply D (6 bases each). V lost 0 bases and J lost 8, with 10 bases in between. Germline CDR1 is LGHNA and CDR2 is YNFKEQ. This CDR3 is 13 amino acids long. In DNA, the CDR3 is TGTGCCAGCAGCCAAGAAGAGGGGGGAACCCAGTACTTC. Protein: CASSQEEGGTQYF.

V usage is TRBV6-1 and J usage is TRBJ1-2, with unresolved D. V lost 6 bases and J lost 1, with 12 bases in between. The CDR3 runs to 14 residues. In germline, CDR1 is MNHNS, CDR2 SASEGT. CDR3 nucleotide sequence: TGTGCCAGCAGGAGGGCAGGCGTTAACTATGGCTACACCTTC. It yields the protein CASRRAGVNYGYTF.

This clonotype has just a few counts. The chain has TRBV19 and TRBJ2-3, with TRBD1 matching over 8 bases. The germline gives CDR1 LNHDA, CDR2 SQIVND (reference sequence). This CDR3 region has 14 residues. Germline trimming cut 10 bases from V and 4 bases from J; bases unmatched to any gene: 10. The CDR3 region is CATTRTGSADTQYF. The CDR3 DNA reads as TGTGCCACAACACGGACAGGGAGCGCAGATACGCAGTATTTT.

V is TRBV11-2 and J is TRBJ2-7, with 11 bases lining up with TRBD2. Germline values: CDR1 SGHAT, CDR2 FQNNGV. The ends lost 6 bases at V and 6 bases at J; junction bases unmatched: 10. This CDR3 is built from 15 residues. This chain's CDR3 is CASRPTSGRWVEQYF. In nucleotides, the CDR3 is TGTGCCAGCAGGCCTACTAGCGGGAGATGGGTCGAGCAGTACTTC. Full variable domain (remainder filled in from reference TRBV11-2 and TRBJ2-7): EAGVAQSPRYKIIEKRQSVAFWCNPISGHATLYWYQQILGQGPKLLIQFQNNGVVDDSQLPKDRFSAERLKGVDSTLKIQPAKLEDSAVYLCASRPTSGRWVEQYFGPGTRLTVT.

This clonotype was detected ten times or more. The rearrangement links TRBV28 to TRBJ2-4; possibly TRBD2 for D (5 bases). CDR3 length equals 13 residues. Trimming took 8 bases from V and 4 from J, leaving 12 bases between them. CDR1 is MDHEN, CDR2 SYDVKM, per germline. The CDR3 DNA follows: TGTGCCAGCTACGGGGTACGGAAAAACATTCAGTACTTC. This gives the protein CASYGVRKNIQYF.

This clonotype appeared a few times. J is TRBJ1-3 and V is TRBV9; no clear D gene. Germline CDR1 is SGDLS and CDR2 is YYNGEE. Trimming took 0 bases from V and 4 from J, leaving 14 bases between them. CDR3 size: 16 residues. The CDR3 DNA is TGTGCCAGCAGCGTAGGTCGGGTACAGCTCGGAAACACCATATATTTT. Translated: CASSVGRVQLGNTIYF.

The CDR3 DNA reads as TGTGCCAGCAGCAAAGGGTCTAGCGGGAGCAACGAGCAGTACTTC. This translates into CASSKGSSGSNEQYF. The chain uses TRBV6-1 and TRBJ2-7; 10 bases are a match to TRBD2. Unmatched junction bases numbered 10, after V lost 6 bases and J lost 5 bases. The germline V gene encodes CDR1 MNHNS and CDR2 SASEGT. The CDR3 totals 15 residues.

This clonotype was observed many times. The chain has TRBV10-3 and TRBJ1-1; D ambiguous. Trimming pared 3 bases from V and 0 bases from J, leaving 11 bases between. The CDR3 has 15 residues. Germline V lookup: CDR1 ENHRY, CDR2 SYGVKD. The CDR3 is CAISERKELNTEAFF. The CDR3 DNA reads TGTGCCATCAGTGAACGGAAAGAGTTGAACACTGAAGCTTTCTTT.

This clonotype was recorded many times. The V and J genes are TRBV7-8 and TRBJ2-5, with 7 nucleotides matching TRBD2. The junction had 14 bases not matched to a gene; V was cut back by 3 bases and J by 10 bases. The germline V gene encodes CDR1 SGHVS and CDR2 FQNEAQ. The CDR3 spans 15 residues. The CDR3 here is CASSFSGLPEGGQYF. The CDR3 bases are TGTGCCAGCAGCTTTAGCGGGCTGCCTGAAGGAGGCCAGTACTTC.

This clonotype was counted at least ten times. The V call is TRBV10-3, the J call TRBJ2-7; 12 nucleotides match TRBD1. The CDR3 extends over 13 amino acids. Per the germline V gene, CDR1 is ENHRY and CDR2 is SYGVKD. Trimming at V came to 10 bases and at J to 4 bases, leaving 5 bases not matched to a gene. CDR3 DNA: TGTGCCACCAAGGGACAGGGGGCTTACGAGCAGTACTTC. Translation: CATKGQGAYEQYF.

V and J are TRBV28 and TRBJ1-5; 7 positions match TRBD1. The CDR3 is 15 amino acids. Germline trimming cut 7 bases from V and 5 bases from J; bases unmatched to any gene: 11. Looked up from germline, CDR1 is MDHEN and CDR2 is SYDVKM. The CDR3 nucleotides are TGTGCCAGCACCGTCGACAGGGAACGGGATCAGCCCCAGCATTTT. Residues: CASTVDRERDQPQHF.

The table lists this clonotype with many counts. V gene TRBV28 combines with J gene TRBJ2-7, with TRBD2 matching over 8 bases. The CDR3 length is 14 residues. V was pared by 10 bases and J by 2 bases, with 10 bases of the junction left unmatched. The germline V gene encodes CDR1 MDHEN and CDR2 SYDVKM. The CDR3 region is CATTSGSRTYEQYF. The CDR3 region has the DNA TGTGCCACTACCAGCGGGAGTAGGACCTACGAGCAGTACTTC.